Shown below are 2 T cell receptor beta chains from a single sample sequenced in a study of T cells after somatic rescue of genetic block. TCRdb's table, derived via immunoSEQ multiplex PCR, lists solely in-frame clones and lacks some. The repertoire holds some 9,100 clones, around 74% seen once, with approximately 23% in the top ten. The sequencing sample was made of peripheral blood mononuclear cells (PBMCs). The receptors stem from a boy between 10 and 17 years old.

The chain recombines TRBV6-1 with TRBJ1-6, with 8 positions matching TRBD1. Germline V gene sequence: CDR1 MNHNS, CDR2 SASEGT. Trimming at V came to 3 bases and at J to 6 bases, leaving 4 bases not matched to a gene. The CDR3 loop spans 15 amino acids. The CDR3 sequence: CASSELGQGNSPLHF. In nucleotides, the CDR3 is TGTGCCAGCAGTGAGCTAGGACAGGGTAATTCACCCCTCCACTTT.

Only a few counts were recorded for this clone. The CDR3 here is CASSWTSGGAYEQFF. As DNA, the CDR3 is TGTGCCAGCAGTTGGACTAGCGGGGGGGCCTATGAGCAGTTCTTC. J is TRBJ2-1 and V is TRBV28; 15 bases are shared with TRBD2. Per germline, CDR1 MDHEN and CDR2 SYDVKM. V gave up 4 bases and J gave up 8 bases; unmatched junction bases: 3. The length of the CDR3 is 15 residues.